The 11 T cell receptor beta chains listed next were all sequenced from one sample in a study of T cell repertoires in cytomegalovirus infection. For these receptors, no antigen is known. TCRdb recomputed calls from the reads with MiXCR, one row per CDR3 protein. The sample lists approximately 730,000 distinct CDR3 sequences, 25% to 35% seen once, with around 13% in the top ten. The starting material was cultured CD8+ T cells from PBMCs, obtained from culture after CMV antigen stimulation. The receptors were gathered from a human donor in good health (CMV status not recorded). Some clones in this sample may be carry-over from other donors' samples.

This clonotype was seen repeatedly, ten times or more. The J gene is TRBJ2-2, the V gene TRBV7-2, with D hard to call. This CDR3 has 14 residues. Germline V gene sequence: CDR1 SGHTA, CDR2 FQGNSA. V lost 6 bases, J lost 4 bases, and 12 bases lay in between. The CDR3 DNA follows: TGTGCCAGCAGAAGTCGGATCATCACCGGGGAGCTGTTTTTT. It encodes CASRSRIITGELFF.

This chain joins TRBV7-9 and TRBJ2-1; D remains unclear. Trimming took off 1 base at V and 2 bases at J, with 12 bases between the two ends. This CDR3 comprises 16 residues. CDR1 is SEHNR, CDR2 FQNEAQ, per germline (reference sequence). The CDR3 is CASSLGRQYPYNEQFF. The CDR3 DNA reads as TGTGCCAGCAGCTTAGGCAGGCAGTACCCCTACAATGAGCAGTTCTTC.

The V call is TRBV12-5, the J call TRBJ2-1, with D tentatively TRBD2 (6 bases). Germline V gene lookup returns CDR1 LGHNT and CDR2 FRNRAP. V was cut by 0 bases and J by 4 bases, with 25 bases left in between. The CDR3 loop spans 20 amino acids. DNA of the CDR3: TGTGCTAGTGGTTTGGTACAGCCGGGACTGGACTATTCGGGGTACAATGAGCAGTTCTTC. It translates to CASGLVQPGLDYSGYNEQFF.

The CDR3 DNA is TGTGCCAGCAAAAAGGATCCTGGGGGCAAGGAGACCCAGTACTTC. This encodes CASKKDPGGKETQYF. This sequence joins TRBV7-6 and TRBJ2-5, with D possibly matching TRBD1 (6 bases). The CDR3 sequence is 15 residues long. V dropped 7 bases and J dropped 5 bases, with 20 bases sitting between them. CDR1 and CDR2 from the germline V gene are SGHVS and FNYEAQ.

This clonotype was counted at least ten times. The V call is TRBV7-8, the J call TRBJ2-7; D gene unclear. Germline-derived CDR1 and CDR2 are SGHVS and FQNEAQ. The CDR3 length is 14 residues. The V end was cut by 3 bases, the J end by 0 bases, with 9 bases between. In DNA, the CDR3 is TGTGCCAGCAGCTTCGCAGGTTCCTCCTACGAGCAGTACTTC. Protein: CASSFAGSSYEQYF.

This clonotype has a count of ten or more. The rearrangement joins TRBV11-2 to TRBJ2-1; 8 positions match TRBD1. This CDR3 comprises 16 residues. Trimming took 4 bases from V and 3 from J; bases not matched to a gene: 8. Germline CDR1 and CDR2: SGHAT and FQNNGV. The CDR3 loop is CASSSSGQGRYNEQFF. CDR3 DNA: TGTGCCAGCAGCTCCTCTGGACAGGGCCGCTACAATGAGCAGTTCTTC.

The chain couples TRBV6-5 to TRBJ1-6; D not certain. The V end was cut by 8 bases, the J end by 7 bases, with 15 bases between. Per the germline V gene, CDR1 is MNHEY and CDR2 is SVGAGI. This CDR3 comprises 14 residues. The CDR3 is CASAFRAVNSPLHF. The CDR3 nucleotides read TGTGCCAGCGCGTTCCGGGCCGTAAATTCACCCCTCCACTTT.

The chain uses TRBV20-1 and TRBJ1-2; 8 nucleotides match TRBD1. J was trimmed by 6 bases and V by 2 bases; bases with no gene match: 11. The CDR3 sequence is 15 residues long. Per the germline V gene, CDR1 is DFQATT and CDR2 is SNEGSKA (reference sequence). CDR3 sequence: CSARHSLDRGDGYTF. The DNA for the CDR3 is TGCAGTGCTAGACACTCCCTCGACAGGGGAGATGGCTACACCTTC.

This clonotype has more than one count but fewer than ten. The chain joins TRBV7-6 to TRBJ2-7, with TRBD1 matching 8 bases. V lost 4 bases and J lost 1; bases outside the gene matches: 6. Germline V lookup: CDR1 SGHVS, CDR2 FNYEAQ. The CDR3 is 15 amino acids. The CDR3 reads CASSSPGQESYEQYF. In DNA form, the CDR3 reads TGTGCCAGCAGCTCGCCGGGACAGGAGTCCTACGAGCAGTACTTC.

This clonotype was found a few times. This rearrangement joins TRBV6-6 to TRBJ1-5; no definite D call. The CDR3 contains 14 residues. Germline V gives CDR1 MNHNY, CDR2 SVGAGI (reference sequence). The V gene lost 6 bases and the J gene lost 0 bases, with 9 bases spanning the gap. The DNA of the CDR3 is TGTGCCAGCAGACCGGATTATAGCAATCAGCCCCAGCATTTT. It translates to CASRPDYSNQPQHF.

This clonotype has just a few counts. CDR3 coding DNA: TGTGCCAGTACCGGGACAGAAACCTACGAGCAGTACTTC. It is translated as CASTGTETYEQYF. The rearrangement joins TRBV19 to TRBJ2-7; 7 nucleotides match TRBD1. The junction had 5 bases not matched to a gene; V was cut back by 7 bases and J by 2 bases. The CDR3 length is 13 residues. CDR1 and CDR2 (germline): LNHDA, SQIVND (reference sequence). The entire variable domain, with the rest obtained from reference TRBV19 and TRBJ2-7, is as follows: DGGITQSPKYLFRKEGQNVTLSCEQNLNHDAMYWYRQDPGQGLRLIYYSQIVNDFQKGDIAEGYSVSREKKESFPLTVTSAQKNPTAFYLCASTGTETYEQYFGPGTRLTVT.